Below are 11 T cell receptor beta chains sequenced from a single sample in a study of OX40 agonist ivuxolimab in advanced cancers. Produced via immunoSEQ multiplex PCR; TCRdb's table is partial and in-frame only. The repertoire holds about 74,000 clones, roughly 84% seen once, with around 2.1% in the top ten. Sequenced material: CD4+ or CD8+ T cells sorted from blood, taken in a trial of the OX40 agonist ivuxolimab. The receptors originated from an adult with an advanced solid tumor such as melanoma, head and neck, liver or kidney cancer.

This chain links TRBV28 with TRBJ1-1; a weak D match, TRBD1 (5 bases). The CDR3 covers 15 residues. The V end was cut by 3 bases, the J end by 11 bases, with 22 bases between. Germline CDR1 reads MDHEN; CDR2 reads SYDVKM. The CDR3 region is CASSLRGRYGGGAFF. The CDR3 nucleotides read TGTGCCAGCAGTTTGAGGGGAAGATACGGGGGAGGGGCTTTCTTT.

This clone came up a few times. The chain carries TRBV18 and TRBJ1-6; TRBD1 agrees at 7 bases. Looked up from germline, CDR1 is KGHSH and CDR2 is LQKENI. Trimming took 4 bases from V and 5 from J; bases not matched to a gene: 5. The CDR3 is made up of 15 amino acids. The CDR3: CASSQGTANNSPLHF. CDR3 bases: TGTGCCAGCTCACAAGGGACAGCCAATAATTCACCCCTCCACTTT. Looking up the rest from reference TRBV18 and TRBJ1-6 gives the full variable domain: NAGVMQNPRHLVRRRGQEARLRCSPMKGHSHVYWYRQLPEEGLKFMVYLQKENIIDESGMPKERFSAEFPKEGPSILRIQQVVRGDSAAYFCASSQGTANNSPLHFGNGTRLTVT.

This clone was seen more than once but under ten times. The chain is built from TRBV7-2 and TRBJ2-1; a weak D match, TRBD1 (6 bases). The CDR3 has 16 residues. The germline gives CDR1 SGHTA, CDR2 FQGNSA. Trimming pared 4 bases from V and 2 bases from J, leaving 15 bases between. The DNA for the CDR3 is TGTGCCAGCAGCTCACAGGGTCTTGAGGCCTACAATGAGCAGTTCTTC. Protein product: CASSSQGLEAYNEQFF. The entire variable domain, with the rest obtained from reference TRBV7-2 and TRBJ2-1, is as follows: GAGVSQSPSNKVTEKGKDVELRCDPISGHTALYWYRQSLGQGLEFLIYFQGNSAPDKSGLPSDRFSAERTGGSVSTLTIQRTQQEDSAVYLCASSSQGLEAYNEQFFGPGTRLTVL.

This chain links TRBV6-1 with TRBJ1-6, with D possibly TRBD1 on 5 matching bases. The CDR3 has 12 amino acids. V was cut by 7 bases and J by 13 bases, with 14 bases left in between. Germline V gene sequence: CDR1 MNHNS, CDR2 SASEGT. CDR3 sequence reads: CASTAGSSPLHF. The DNA of the CDR3 is TGTGCCAGCACGGCAGGGTCCTCGCCCCTCCACTTT.

This chain connects TRBV6-1 to TRBJ1-2, with 8 nucleotides matching TRBD1. The CDR3 extends over 16 amino acids. Per germline, CDR1 MNHNS and CDR2 SASEGT. With V trimmed by 3 bases and J by 4 bases, 10 bases remained unmatched. CDR3 residues: CASSDRDRSWGYGYTF. The CDR3 DNA sequence: TGTGCCAGCAGTGACCGGGACAGGAGCTGGGGCTATGGCTACACCTTC.

V is TRBV10-2 and J is TRBJ1-2; D possibly corresponds to TRBD1 (6 bases). From germline, CDR1 is WSHSY and CDR2 SAAADI. Trimming left V 8 bases short and J 4 bases short, with 11 bases between. This CDR3 spans 12 amino acids. The CDR3 DNA reads TGCGCCAGCGGATCGACAGGCTATGGCTACACCTTC. Translating it yields CASGSTGYGYTF.

This clone was seen a single time. Lacking the conserved final phenylalanine or tryptophan, this CDR3 likely reflects a read error. Because the CDR3's place on the DNA is in doubt, the DNA is left out and the CDR3 is given as listed by TCRdb. The V gene is TRBV29-1, the J gene TRBJ2-7. CDR1 is SQVTM and CDR2 is ANQGSEA in the germline V gene. The CDR3 sequence runs 15 residues, both termini included. This CDR3 is CSVLVGEWGRLRAVL.

The chain has TRBV28 and TRBJ1-1; D gene uncertain. The CDR3 is 13 amino acids. The germline V gene has CDR1 MDHEN and CDR2 SYDVKM. The V end lost 6 bases, the J end lost 4 bases, and 12 bases lay between the germline ends. The DNA of the CDR3 is TGTGCCAGCAGCCCATTTCGTGGCACTGAAGCTTTCTTT. Its translation is CASSPFRGTEAFF. The entire variable domain, with the rest obtained from reference TRBV28 and TRBJ1-1, is as follows: DVKVTQSSRYLVKRTGEKVFLECVQDMDHENMFWYRQDPGLGLRLIYFSYDVKMKEKGDIPEGYSVSREKKERFSLILESASTNQTSMYLCASSPFRGTEAFFGQGTRLTVV.

This chain links TRBV4-3 with TRBJ2-3, with a tentative D call TRBD1 (6 bases). CDR1 and CDR2 from the germline V gene are LGHNA and YSLEER. CDR3 length equals 13 residues. V lost 4 bases and J lost 12, with 17 bases in between. Written as DNA, the CDR3 is TGCGCCAGCAGCCCGAACAGGGATACCTCCCAGTATTTT. Translating gives CASSPNRDTSQYF.

V usage is TRBV6-1 and J usage is TRBJ1-4; D not resolved. V lost 2 bases and J 8 bases, leaving 12 bases between the germline ends. The CDR3 totals 14 residues. Germline V lookup: CDR1 MNHNS, CDR2 SASEGT. This CDR3 reads CASSEQNLGEKLFF. The CDR3 nucleotides are TGTGCCAGCAGTGAACAAAATCTGGGCGAAAAACTGTTTTTT.

The rearrangement joins TRBV27 to TRBJ2-5, with 7 bases fitting TRBD1. Germline CDR1 MNHEY, CDR2 SMNVEV (reference sequence). The CDR3 has 13 residues. Trimming removed 6 bases from V and 5 bases from J; junction bases left unmatched: 6. The CDR3 DNA is TGTGCCAGCAGACACACAGGGGTGGAGACCCAGTACTTC. This gives the protein CASRHTGVETQYF.